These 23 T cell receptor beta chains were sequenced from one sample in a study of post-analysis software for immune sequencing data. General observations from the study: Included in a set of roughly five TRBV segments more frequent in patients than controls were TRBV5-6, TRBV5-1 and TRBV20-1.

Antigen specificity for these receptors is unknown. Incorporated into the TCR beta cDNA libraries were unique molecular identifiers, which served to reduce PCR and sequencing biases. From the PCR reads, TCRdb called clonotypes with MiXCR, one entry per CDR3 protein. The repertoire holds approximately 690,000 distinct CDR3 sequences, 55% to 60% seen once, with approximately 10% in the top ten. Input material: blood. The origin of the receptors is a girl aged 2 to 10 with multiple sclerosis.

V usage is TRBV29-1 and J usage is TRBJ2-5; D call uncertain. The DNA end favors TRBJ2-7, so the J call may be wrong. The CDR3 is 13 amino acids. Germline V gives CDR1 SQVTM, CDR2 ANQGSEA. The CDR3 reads CSVEGGFSHEQYF. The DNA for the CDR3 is TGCAGCGTTGAAGGGGGTTTTTCCCACGAGCAGTACTTC.

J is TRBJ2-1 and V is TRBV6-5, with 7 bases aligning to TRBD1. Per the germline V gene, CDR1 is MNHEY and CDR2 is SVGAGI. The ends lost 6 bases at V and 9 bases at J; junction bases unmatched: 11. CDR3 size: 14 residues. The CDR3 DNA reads TGTGCCAGCAGCCGGGGACAGTGGACAAGTGAGCAGTTCTTC. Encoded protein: CASSRGQWTSEQFF.

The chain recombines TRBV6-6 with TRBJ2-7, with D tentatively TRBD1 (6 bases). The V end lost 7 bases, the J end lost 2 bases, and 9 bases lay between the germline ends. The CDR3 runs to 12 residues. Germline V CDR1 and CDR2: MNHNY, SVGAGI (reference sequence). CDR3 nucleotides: TGTGCCAGCACCCAGGGGCCCTACGAGCAGTACTTC. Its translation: CASTQGPYEQYF.

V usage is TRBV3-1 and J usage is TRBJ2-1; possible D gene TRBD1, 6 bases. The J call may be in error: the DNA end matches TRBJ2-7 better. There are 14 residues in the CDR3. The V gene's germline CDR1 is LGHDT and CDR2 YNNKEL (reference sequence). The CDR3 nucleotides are TGTGCCAGCAGCCAAGTAGATACAGGGTCCGAGCAGTACTTC. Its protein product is CASSQVDTGSEQYF.

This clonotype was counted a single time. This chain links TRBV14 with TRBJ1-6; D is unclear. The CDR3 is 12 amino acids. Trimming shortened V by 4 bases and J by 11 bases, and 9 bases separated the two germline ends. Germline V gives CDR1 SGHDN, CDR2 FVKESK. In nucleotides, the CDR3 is TGTGCCAGCAGCCCAGACTGGACACCCCTCCACTTT. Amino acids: CASSPDWTPLHF.

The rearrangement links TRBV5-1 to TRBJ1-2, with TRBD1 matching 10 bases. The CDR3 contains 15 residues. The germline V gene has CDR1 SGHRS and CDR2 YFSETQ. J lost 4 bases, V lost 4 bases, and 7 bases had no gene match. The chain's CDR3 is CASSPPGTGAYGYTF. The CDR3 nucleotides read TGCGCCAGCAGCCCACCAGGGACAGGGGCCTATGGCTACACCTTC.

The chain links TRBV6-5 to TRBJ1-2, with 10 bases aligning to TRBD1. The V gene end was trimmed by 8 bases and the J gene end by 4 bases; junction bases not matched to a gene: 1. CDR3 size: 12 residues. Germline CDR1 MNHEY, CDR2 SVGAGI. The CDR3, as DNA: TGTGCCAGCCGGACAGGGGGCTATGGCTACACCTTC. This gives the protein CASRTGGYGYTF.

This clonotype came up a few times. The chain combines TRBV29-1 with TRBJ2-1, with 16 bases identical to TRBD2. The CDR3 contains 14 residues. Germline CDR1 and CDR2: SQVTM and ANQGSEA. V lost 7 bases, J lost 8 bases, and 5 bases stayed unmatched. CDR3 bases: TGCAGCGGATCGGGACTAGCGGGAGGGGATGAGCAGTTCTTC. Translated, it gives CSGSGLAGGDEQFF.

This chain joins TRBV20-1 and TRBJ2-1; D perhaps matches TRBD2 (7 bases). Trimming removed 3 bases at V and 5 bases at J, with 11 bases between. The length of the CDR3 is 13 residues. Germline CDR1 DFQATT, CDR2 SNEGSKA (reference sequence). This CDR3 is CSASGGPNNEQFF. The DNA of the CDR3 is TGCAGTGCTAGCGGGGGGCCAAACAATGAGCAGTTCTTC.

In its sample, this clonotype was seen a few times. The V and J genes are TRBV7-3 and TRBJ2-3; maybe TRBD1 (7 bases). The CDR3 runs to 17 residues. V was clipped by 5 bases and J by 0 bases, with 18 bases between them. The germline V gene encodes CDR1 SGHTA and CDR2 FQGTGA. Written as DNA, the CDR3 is TGTGCCAGCAGCCCCCGTAACAGGGGAGGAAGCACAGATACGCAGTATTTT. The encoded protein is CASSPRNRGGSTDTQYF.

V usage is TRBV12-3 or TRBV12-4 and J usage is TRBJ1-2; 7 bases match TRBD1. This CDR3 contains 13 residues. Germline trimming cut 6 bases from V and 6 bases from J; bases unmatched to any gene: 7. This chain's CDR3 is CASSVGQQNGYTF. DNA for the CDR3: TGTGCCAGCAGCGTGGGACAGCAAAATGGCTACACCTTC.

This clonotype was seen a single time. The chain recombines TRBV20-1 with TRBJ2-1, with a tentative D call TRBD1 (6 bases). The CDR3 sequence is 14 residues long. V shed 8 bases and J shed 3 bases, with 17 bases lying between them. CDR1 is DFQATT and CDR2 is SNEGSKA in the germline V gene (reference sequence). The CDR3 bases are TGCAGTCTTAGTACTGGACAGCTCTACAATGAGCAGTTCTTC. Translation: CSLSTGQLYNEQFF.

The CDR3 here is CASSLQGAYEQYF. The CDR3 DNA follows: TGTGCCAGCAGCTTACAGGGGGCCTACGAGCAGTACTTC. J is TRBJ2-7 and V is TRBV7-9; 7 bases align to TRBD1. The CDR3 totals 13 residues. V lost 2 bases, J lost 2 bases, and 0 bases stayed unmatched. Looked up from germline, CDR1 is SEHNR and CDR2 is FQNEAQ (reference sequence).

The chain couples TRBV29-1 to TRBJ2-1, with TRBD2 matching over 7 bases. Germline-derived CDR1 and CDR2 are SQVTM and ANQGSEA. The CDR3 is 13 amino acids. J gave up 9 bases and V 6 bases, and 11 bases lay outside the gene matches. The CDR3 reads CSVETGTISEQFF. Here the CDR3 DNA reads TGCAGCGTGGAGACCGGGACTATCAGTGAGCAGTTCTTC.

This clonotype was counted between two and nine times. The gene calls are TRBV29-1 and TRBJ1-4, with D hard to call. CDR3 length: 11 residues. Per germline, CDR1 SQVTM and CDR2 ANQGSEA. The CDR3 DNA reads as TGCAGTATCTACAGAGGGGAAAAACTGTTTTTT. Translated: CSIYRGEKLFF.

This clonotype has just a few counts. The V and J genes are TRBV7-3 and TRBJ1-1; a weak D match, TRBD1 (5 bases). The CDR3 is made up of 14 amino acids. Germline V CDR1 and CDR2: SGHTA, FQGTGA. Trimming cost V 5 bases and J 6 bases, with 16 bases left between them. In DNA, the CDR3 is TGTGCCAGCAGCCCGACGGGGGGGAGTGCTGAAGCTTTCTTT. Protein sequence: CASSPTGGSAEAFF. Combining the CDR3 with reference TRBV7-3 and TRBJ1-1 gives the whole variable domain GAGVSQTPSNKVTEKGKYVELRCDPISGHTALYWYRQSLGQGPEFLIYFQGTGAADDSGLPNDRFFAVRPEGSVSTLKIQRTERGDSAVYLCASSPTGGSAEAFFGQGTRLTVV.

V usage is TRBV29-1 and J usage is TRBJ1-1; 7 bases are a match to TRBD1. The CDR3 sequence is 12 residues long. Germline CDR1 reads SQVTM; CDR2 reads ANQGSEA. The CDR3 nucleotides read TGCAGGGGGGACAGAGAGAACACTGAAGCTTTCTTT. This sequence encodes CRGDRENTEAFF.

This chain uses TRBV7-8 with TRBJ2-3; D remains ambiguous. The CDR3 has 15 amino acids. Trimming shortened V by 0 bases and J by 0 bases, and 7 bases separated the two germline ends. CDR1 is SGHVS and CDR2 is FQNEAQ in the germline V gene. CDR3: CASSLALSSTDTQYF. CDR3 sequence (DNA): TGTGCCAGCAGCTTAGCGTTATCTAGCACAGATACGCAGTATTTT.

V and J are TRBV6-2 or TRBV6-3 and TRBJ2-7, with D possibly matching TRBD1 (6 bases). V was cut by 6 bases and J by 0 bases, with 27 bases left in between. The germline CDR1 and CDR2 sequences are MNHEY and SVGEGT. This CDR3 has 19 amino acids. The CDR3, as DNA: TGTGCCAGCAGCCGCGGTCCCTTTACAGGGTCCCAGAGCTCCTACGAGCAGTACTTC. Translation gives CASSRGPFTGSQSSYEQYF.

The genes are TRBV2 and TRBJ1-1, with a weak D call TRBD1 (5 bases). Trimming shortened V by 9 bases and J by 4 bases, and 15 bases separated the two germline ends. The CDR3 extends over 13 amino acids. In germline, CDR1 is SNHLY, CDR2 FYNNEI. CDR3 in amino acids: CARRPRESTEAFF. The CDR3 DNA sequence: TGTGCCAGGAGACCCAGGGAGAGCACTGAAGCTTTCTTT. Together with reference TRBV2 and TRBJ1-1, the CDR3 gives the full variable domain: EPEVTQTPSHQVTQMGQEVILRCVPISNHLYFYWYRQILGQKVEFLVSFYNNEISEKSEIFDDQFSVERPDGSNFTLKIRSTKLEDSAMYFCARRPRESTEAFFGQGTRLTVV.

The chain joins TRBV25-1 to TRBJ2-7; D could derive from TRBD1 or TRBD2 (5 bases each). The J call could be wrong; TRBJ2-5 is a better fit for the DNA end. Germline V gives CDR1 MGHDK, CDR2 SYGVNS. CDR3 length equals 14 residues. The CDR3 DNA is TGTGCCAGCAGTTTTCGAGGGCCAGGGGAGACCCAGTACTTC. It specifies CASSFRGPGETQYF.

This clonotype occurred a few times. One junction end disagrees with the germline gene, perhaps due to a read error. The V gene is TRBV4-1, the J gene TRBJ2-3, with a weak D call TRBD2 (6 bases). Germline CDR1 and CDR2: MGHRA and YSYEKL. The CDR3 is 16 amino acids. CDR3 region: CAGSQADSGPTDTQYF. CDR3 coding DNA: TGCGCCGGCAGCCAGGCTGATAGCGGTCCCACAGATACGCAGTATTTT.

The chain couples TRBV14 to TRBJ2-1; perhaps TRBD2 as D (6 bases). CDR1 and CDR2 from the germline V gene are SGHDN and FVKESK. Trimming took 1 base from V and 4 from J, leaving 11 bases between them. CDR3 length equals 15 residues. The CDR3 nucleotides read TGTGCCAGCAGCCAAGCCCGGGGACTTTACAATGAGCAGTTCTTC. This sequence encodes CASSQARGLYNEQFF.